The subject of this entry is one T cell receptor beta chain. The data stem from a study of blood T cell repertoires in COVID-19. As for the study in general: The samples span acute and convalescent COVID-19 from the United States, Italy and Spain. Sources were T cells, B-cell-depleted T cells, or PBMCs; the material itself was cDNA or gDNA.

Germline V lookup: CDR1 MNHEY, CDR2 SVGEGT. This CDR3 spans 15 amino acids. The V gene lost 2 bases and the J gene lost 9 bases, with 16 bases spanning the gap. In the study's own analysis: Cell counts per sample came from amplifying reference gene primers. TCRdb's table, derived via immunoSEQ multiplex PCR, lists solely in-frame clones and lacks some. V and J calls plus clone size are reproduced from that table; the DNA served to infer D and trimming. The table shows almost 95,000 clones, with around three quarters occurring only once. The clonotype originates from a woman aged 55-75 years in a cohort sampled during active or convalescent COVID-19. V and J are TRBV6-2 or TRBV6-3 and TRBJ2-2; D remains ambiguous. Sequencing was performed on peripheral blood. Here the CDR3 DNA reads TGTGCCAGCAGTTACCGTCTTTCCGAGGCCCGGGAGCTGTTTTTT. Residues: CASSYRLSEARELFF.